This T cell receptor (beta chain) appears in the sequencing data of a study of response to subunit inactivated influenza vaccine. Study-level findings and limits: Authors suggested each seasonal flu vaccination may recruit only limited numbers of new T cells.

This clonotype has more than one count but fewer than ten. Antigen unknown. TCRdb used MiXCR to reprocess the RT-PCR reads, holding one entry per CDR3 protein. The sample includes 650,000 to 800,000 distinct CDR3 sequences, about 14% of them seen just once. The CDR3 consists of 12 residues. Trimming stripped 4 bases from V and 7 bases from J, with 8 bases between. Per germline, CDR1 SEHNR and CDR2 FQNEAQ (reference sequence). The receptor was derived from a man over 45 who received an inactivated influenza vaccine. This rearrangement joins TRBV7-9 to TRBJ2-4, with D unresolved. The source material was PBMCs from blood, sampled roughly 15 days before vaccination. In nucleotides, the CDR3 is TGTGCCAGCAGCTACGACATGAACATTCAGTACTTC. Its protein is CASSYDMNIQYF.